The clone carrying this T cell receptor (beta chain) was counted between two and nine times. The entry originates in a study of blood T cell repertoires in COVID-19. Whole-study context: COVID-19 samples, acute and convalescent, were from the United States, Italy and Spain.

Original analysis: Reference gene primers were amplified, and this amplification served to estimate nucleated cell counts. Sequencing used immunoSEQ multiplex PCR; TCRdb keeps in-frame clones, though not all of them. That table supplies the V and J calls and clone size; D and trimming were determined from the DNA. The top ten clones hold 9.2% of a sample with a few hundred thousand clones, approximately 78% of them seen once. This CDR3 region has 13 residues. Trimming left V 3 bases short and J 2 bases short, with 7 bases between. The germline V gene has CDR1 SNHLY and CDR2 FYNNEI. Cohorts were based on clinical histories the participants reported. Before being deemed recovered, Cohort 3 donors had two negative PCRs, clearance, or symptom resolution.

J is TRBJ1-2 and V is TRBV2; D perhaps matches TRBD1 (6 bases). Sample: PBMCs or T cells enriched from blood (not recorded which). The receptor comes from a man aged 40-50 years who had recovered from COVID-19. The chain's CDR3 is CASSETGNYGYTF. CDR3 in DNA: TGTGCCAGCAGTGAGACAGGAAACTATGGCTACACCTTC.